A single sample gave rise to the 9 T cell receptor beta chains below, sequenced in a study of tumor-infiltrating lymphocytes in primary liver carcinoma. Investigators took RNA and DNA out together from 20-30 mg of unsorted bulk tissue. TCR beta cDNA was made from 450 to 500 ng total RNA with a constant-region primer. Each TCR beta library was derived from three nested multiplex PCR rounds that employed slightly modified ARM-PCR. A C-beta reverse primer was combined with TRBV1-TRBV30 forward primers in the first two PCR rounds, and each round had ten to eleven cycles. TCRdb analysed the multiplex PCR reads with MiXCR anew, one entry per CDR3 protein. The repertoire holds some 55,000 distinct CDR3 sequences, with 70% to 80% as singletons. The sample was liver tumor tissue from sampling region 2. Noted subset: tumor region T2, inferior pole. The receptors stem from a man in his forties with primary liver carcinoma and hepatitis B virus infection.

Concerning this clonotype itself: The junction departs from germline at one end; a sequencing error may be responsible. This chain links TRBV10-3 with TRBJ2-1; the match to TRBD1 covers 9 bases. This CDR3 is built from 15 residues. Germline V gives CDR1 ENHRY, CDR2 SYGVKD. CDR3 residues: CAIISGQGTYNEQLF. CDR3 DNA sequence: TGTGCCATCATATCAGGACAGGGGACCTACAATGAGCAGTTATTC.

The count of this clonotype is one. This sequence may be a read error, since a much larger clone differs from it by one base. The chain joins TRBV7-9 to TRBJ2-1; 7 nucleotides agree with TRBD1. The germline gives CDR1 SEHNR, CDR2 FQNEAQ (reference sequence). J lost 0 bases, V lost 2 bases, and 4 bases had no gene match. This CDR3 comprises 16 residues. Written as DNA, the CDR3 is TGTGCCAGCAGCTTAAGGGGGCCGAGCTCCTACAATGAGCAGTTCTTC. It encodes CASSLRGPSSYNEQFF.

The rearrangement links TRBV6-1 to TRBJ2-7; D may be TRBD2 (6 bases). The CDR3 length is 14 residues. Trimming shortened V by 6 bases and J by 12 bases, and 24 bases separated the two germline ends. Germline loops: CDR1 MNHNS, CDR2 SASEGT. The CDR3 DNA follows: TGTGCCAGCAGGGAGGGGAGGAGAGATGACGGGCTGTACTTC. This sequence encodes CASREGRRDDGLYF.

The chain is built from TRBV6-5 and TRBJ2-1, with D perhaps TRBD2 (6 bases). The V gene lost 0 bases and the J gene lost 0 bases, with 12 bases spanning the gap. CDR3 size: 17 residues. Germline V gene sequence: CDR1 MNHEY, CDR2 SVGAGI. As DNA, the CDR3 is TGTGCCAGCAGTTACTCGCGGGGTGACGGCTCCTACAATGAGCAGTTCTTC. Translating gives CASSYSRGDGSYNEQFF.

With regard to this clonotype: One end of the junction varies from germline; a read error may be responsible. The chain links TRBV11-2 to TRBJ2-5, with D perhaps TRBD1 or TRBD2 (6 bases each). CDR3 size: 15 residues. CDR1 SGHAT and CDR2 FQNNGV come from the germline V gene. CDR3 bases: TGCGCCAACGGCGACCTGACAGGAGCGGGAGAGACCCAGTACTTC. Translation gives CANGDLTGAGETQYF.

This clonotype was counted at least ten times. The chain links TRBV7-8 to TRBJ2-3; no clear D. Germline V lookup: CDR1 SGHVS, CDR2 FQNEAQ. V dropped 3 bases and J dropped 2 bases, with 3 bases sitting between them. This CDR3 is built from 12 residues. The CDR3 region has the DNA TGTGCCAGCAGCTTCCACACAGATACGCAGTATTTT. Translated: CASSFHTDTQYF.

Comment on this clonotype: The conserved closing phenylalanine or tryptophan is absent in this CDR3, likely reflecting a read error. This chain connects TRBV5-6 to TRBJ1-5, with a weak D call TRBD1 (5 bases). The CDR3 is 14 amino acids. The germline gives CDR1 SGHDT, CDR2 YYEEEE. This CDR3 is CASSWWDGNQPQHL. The CDR3 DNA reads as TGTGCCAGCAGCTGGTGGGACGGGAATCAGCCGCAGCATTTA.

Concerning this clonotype: At one boundary the junction diverges from the germline segment, which might be a read error. The genes are TRBV6-2 or TRBV6-3 and TRBJ2-7, with 12 bases aligning to TRBD1. CDR3 length equals 14 residues. Germline V gene lookup returns CDR1 MNHEY and CDR2 SVGEGT. CDR3 region: CVSGGDRGLYDQYF. In DNA, the CDR3 is TGTGTCAGCGGTGGGGACAGGGGGCTCTACGACCAGTACTTC.

The chain joins TRBV11-2 to TRBJ2-5; TRBD1 matches at 7 bases. Germline loops: CDR1 SGHAT, CDR2 FQNNGV. The CDR3 has 15 amino acids. The CDR3 is CVSSPWGTAKETQYF. As DNA, the CDR3 is TGTGTAAGCAGTCCCTGGGGGACAGCGAAAGAGACCCAGTACTTC.